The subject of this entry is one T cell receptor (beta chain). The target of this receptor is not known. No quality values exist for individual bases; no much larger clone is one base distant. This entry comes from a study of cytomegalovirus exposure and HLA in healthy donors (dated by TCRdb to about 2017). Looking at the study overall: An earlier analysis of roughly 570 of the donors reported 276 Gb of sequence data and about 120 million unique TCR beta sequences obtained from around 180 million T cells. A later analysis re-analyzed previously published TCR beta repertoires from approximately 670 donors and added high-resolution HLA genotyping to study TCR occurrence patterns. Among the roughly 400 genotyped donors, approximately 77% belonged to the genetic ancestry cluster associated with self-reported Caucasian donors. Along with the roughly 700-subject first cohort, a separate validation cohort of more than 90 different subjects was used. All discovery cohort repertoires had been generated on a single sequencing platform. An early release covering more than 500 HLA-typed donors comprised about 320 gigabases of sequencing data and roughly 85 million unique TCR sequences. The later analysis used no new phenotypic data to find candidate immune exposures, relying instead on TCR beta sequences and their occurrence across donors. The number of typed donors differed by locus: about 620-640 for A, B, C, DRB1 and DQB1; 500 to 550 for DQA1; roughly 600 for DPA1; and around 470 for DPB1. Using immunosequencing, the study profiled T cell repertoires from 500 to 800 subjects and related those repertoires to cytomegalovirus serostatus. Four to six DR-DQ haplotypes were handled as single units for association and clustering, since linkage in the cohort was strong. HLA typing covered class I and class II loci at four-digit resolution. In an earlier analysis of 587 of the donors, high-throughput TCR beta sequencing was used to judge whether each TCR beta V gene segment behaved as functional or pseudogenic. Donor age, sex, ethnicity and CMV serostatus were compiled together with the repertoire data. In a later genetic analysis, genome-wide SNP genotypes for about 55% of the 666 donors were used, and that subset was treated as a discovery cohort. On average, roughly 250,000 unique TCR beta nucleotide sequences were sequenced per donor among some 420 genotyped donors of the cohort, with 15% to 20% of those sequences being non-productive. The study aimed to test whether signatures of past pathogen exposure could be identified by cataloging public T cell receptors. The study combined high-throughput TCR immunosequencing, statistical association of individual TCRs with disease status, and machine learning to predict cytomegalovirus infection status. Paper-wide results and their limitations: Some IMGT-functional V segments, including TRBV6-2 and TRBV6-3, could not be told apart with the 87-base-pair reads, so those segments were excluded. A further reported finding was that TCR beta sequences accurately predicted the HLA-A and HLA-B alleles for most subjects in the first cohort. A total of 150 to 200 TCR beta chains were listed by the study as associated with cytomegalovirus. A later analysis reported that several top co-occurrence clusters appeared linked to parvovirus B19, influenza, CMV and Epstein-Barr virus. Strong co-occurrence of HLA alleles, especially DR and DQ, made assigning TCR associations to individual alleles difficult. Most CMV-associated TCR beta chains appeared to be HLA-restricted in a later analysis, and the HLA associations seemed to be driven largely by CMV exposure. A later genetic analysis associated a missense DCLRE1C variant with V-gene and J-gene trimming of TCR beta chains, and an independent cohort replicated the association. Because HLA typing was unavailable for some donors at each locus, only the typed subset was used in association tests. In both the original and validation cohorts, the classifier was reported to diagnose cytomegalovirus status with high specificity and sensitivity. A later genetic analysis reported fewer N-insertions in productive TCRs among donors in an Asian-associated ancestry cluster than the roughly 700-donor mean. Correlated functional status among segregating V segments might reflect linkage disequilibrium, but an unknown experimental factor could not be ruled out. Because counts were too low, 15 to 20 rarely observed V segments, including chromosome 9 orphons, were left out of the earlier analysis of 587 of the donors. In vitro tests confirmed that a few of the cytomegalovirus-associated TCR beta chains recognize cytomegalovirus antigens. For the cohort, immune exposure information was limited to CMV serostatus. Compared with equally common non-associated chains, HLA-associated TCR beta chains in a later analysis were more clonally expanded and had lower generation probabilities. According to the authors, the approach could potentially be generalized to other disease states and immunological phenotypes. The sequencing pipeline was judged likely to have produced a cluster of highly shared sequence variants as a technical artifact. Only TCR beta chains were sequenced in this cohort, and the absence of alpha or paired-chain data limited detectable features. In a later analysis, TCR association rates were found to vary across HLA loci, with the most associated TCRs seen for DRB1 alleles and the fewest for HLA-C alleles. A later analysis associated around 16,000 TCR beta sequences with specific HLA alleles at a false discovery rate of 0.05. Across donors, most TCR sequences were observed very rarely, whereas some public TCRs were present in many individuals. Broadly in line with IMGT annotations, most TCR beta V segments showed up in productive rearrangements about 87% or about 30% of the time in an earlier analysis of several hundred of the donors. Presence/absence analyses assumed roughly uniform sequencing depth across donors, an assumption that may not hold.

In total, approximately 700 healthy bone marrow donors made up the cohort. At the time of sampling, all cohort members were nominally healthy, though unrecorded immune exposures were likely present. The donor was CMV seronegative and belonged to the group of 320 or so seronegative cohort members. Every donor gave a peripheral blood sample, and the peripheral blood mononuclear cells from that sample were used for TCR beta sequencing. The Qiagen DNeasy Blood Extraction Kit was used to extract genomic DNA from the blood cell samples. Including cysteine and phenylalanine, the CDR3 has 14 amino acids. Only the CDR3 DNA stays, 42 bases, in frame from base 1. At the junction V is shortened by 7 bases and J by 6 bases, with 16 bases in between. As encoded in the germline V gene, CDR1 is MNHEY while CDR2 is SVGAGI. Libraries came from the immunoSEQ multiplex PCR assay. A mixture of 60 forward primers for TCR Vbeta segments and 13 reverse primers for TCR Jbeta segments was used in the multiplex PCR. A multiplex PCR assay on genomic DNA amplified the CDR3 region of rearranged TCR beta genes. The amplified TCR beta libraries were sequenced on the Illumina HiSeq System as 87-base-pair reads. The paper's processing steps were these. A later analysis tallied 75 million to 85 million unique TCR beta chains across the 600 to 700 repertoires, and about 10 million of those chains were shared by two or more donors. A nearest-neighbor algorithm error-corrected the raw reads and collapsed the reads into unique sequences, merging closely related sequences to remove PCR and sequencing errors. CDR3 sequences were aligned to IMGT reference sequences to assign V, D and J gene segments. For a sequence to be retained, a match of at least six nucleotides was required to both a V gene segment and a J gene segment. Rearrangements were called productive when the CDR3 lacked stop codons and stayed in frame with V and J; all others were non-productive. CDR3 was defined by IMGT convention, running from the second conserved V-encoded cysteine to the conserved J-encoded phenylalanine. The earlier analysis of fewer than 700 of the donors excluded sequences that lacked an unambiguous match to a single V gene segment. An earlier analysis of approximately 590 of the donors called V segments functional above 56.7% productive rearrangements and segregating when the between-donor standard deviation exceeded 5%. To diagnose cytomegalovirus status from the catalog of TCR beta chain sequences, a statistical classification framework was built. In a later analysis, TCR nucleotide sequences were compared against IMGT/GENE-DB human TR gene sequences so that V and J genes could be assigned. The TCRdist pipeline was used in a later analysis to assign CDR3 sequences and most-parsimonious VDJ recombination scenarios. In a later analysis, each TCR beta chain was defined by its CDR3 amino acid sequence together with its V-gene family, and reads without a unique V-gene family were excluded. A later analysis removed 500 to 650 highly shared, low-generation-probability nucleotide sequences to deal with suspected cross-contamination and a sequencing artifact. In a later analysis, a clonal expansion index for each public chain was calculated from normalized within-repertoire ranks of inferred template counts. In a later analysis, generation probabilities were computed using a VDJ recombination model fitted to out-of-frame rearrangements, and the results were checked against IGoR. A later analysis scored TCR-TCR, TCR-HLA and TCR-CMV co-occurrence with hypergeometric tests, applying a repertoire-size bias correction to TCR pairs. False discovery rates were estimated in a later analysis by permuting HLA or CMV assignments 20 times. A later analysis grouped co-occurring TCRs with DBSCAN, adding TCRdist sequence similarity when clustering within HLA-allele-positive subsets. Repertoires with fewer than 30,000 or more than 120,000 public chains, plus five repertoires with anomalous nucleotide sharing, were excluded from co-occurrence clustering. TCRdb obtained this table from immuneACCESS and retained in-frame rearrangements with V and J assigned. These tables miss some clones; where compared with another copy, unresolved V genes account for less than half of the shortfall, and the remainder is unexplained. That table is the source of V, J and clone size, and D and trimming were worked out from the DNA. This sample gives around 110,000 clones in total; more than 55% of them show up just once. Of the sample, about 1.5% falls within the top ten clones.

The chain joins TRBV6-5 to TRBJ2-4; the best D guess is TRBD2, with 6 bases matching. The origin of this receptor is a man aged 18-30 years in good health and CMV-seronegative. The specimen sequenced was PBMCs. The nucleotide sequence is TGTGCCAGCACTGCGGGGAACCTTGGAAACATTCAGTACTTC. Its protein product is CASTAGNLGNIQYF.